This T cell receptor beta chain was identified in a study of T-cell reconstitution after alpha-beta-depleted transplantation in children. As it was prepared, the TCRbeta library received unique molecular identifiers. MiXCR was run by TCRdb on the PCR reads, yielding one entry per CDR3 protein. The repertoire has about 830,000 distinct CDR3 sequences, about 16% of them found once; the top ten carry 5%. The CDR3 has 14 amino acids. Looked up from germline, CDR1 is SSHAT and CDR2 is FNYEAQ (reference sequence). V lost 1 base and J 4 bases, leaving 7 bases between the germline ends. Sequences were derived from PBMCs, mostly from graft donor cells, sampled 360 days after TCRalphabeta/CD19-depleted stem cell transplant. J is TRBJ2-2 and V is TRBV7-7; D uncertain. This TCR derives from a male patient aged 10 to 17 who had a stem cell transplant for acute lymphoblastic leukemia, so the T cells may come from the graft donor. CDR3 in DNA: TGTGCCAGCAGCTTAGACCCAATCACCGGGGAGCTGTTTTTT. Its translation: CASSLDPITGELFF.